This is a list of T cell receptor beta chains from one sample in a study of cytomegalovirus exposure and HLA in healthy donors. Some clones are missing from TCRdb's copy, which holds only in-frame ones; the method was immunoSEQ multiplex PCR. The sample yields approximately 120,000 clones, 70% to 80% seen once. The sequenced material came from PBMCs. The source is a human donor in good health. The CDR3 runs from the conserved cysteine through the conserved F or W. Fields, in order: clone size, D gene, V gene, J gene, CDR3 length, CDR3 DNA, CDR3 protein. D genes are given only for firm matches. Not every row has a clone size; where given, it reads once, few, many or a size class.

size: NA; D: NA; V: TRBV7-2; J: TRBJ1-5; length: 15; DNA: TGTGCCAGCAGCACCTCGGGACTTAGCAATCAGCCCCAGCATTTT; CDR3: CASSTSGLSNQPQHF
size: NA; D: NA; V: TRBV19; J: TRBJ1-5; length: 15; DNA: TGTGCCAGTAGTATCGTTTGGGACAACAATCAGCCCCAGCATTTT; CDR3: CASSIVWDNNQPQHF
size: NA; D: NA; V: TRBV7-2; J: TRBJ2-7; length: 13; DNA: TGTGCCAGCAGCTTAGTTTCCGGCTACGAGCAGTACTTC; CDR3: CASSLVSGYEQYF
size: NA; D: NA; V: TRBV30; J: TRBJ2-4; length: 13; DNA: TGTGCCTGGAAGCGTCCGGGTGAGAACATTCAGTACTTC; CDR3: CAWKRPGENIQYF
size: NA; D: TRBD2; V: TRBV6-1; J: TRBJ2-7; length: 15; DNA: TGTGCCAGCAGGCGGGATTACGGGGACTACTACGAGCAGTACTTC; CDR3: CASRRDYGDYYEQYF
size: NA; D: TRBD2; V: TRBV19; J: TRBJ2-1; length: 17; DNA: TGTGCCAGTAGCTCTAGCGGGGGGGCCTATTCCTACAATGAGCAGTTCTTC; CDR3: CASSSSGGAYSYNEQFF
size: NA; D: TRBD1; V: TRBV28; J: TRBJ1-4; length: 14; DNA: TGTGCCAGCAGTCCCGGGACAGAGAATGAAAAACTGTTTTTT; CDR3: CASSPGTENEKLFF
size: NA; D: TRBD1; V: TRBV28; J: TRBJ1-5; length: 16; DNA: TGTGCCAGCAGTTCTCCGGGACAGGCGACTAATCAGCCCCAGCATTTT; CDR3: CASSSPGQATNQPQHF
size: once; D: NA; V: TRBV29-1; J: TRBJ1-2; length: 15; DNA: TGCAGCGTTGTCTCGGACACTGCAGCTAACTATGGCTACACCTTC; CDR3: CSVVSDTAANYGYTF
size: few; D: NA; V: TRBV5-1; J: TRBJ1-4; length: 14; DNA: TGCGCCAGCAGCTCGACAGGCGGTAATGAAAAACTGTTTTTT; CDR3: CASSSTGGNEKLFF
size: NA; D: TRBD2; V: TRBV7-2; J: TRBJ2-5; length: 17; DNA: TGTGCCAGCAGCTTTTCCTCGGGACTAGCGATTGGAGAGACCCAGTACTTC; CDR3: CASSFSSGLAIGETQYF
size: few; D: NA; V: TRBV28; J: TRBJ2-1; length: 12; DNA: TGTGCCAGCAAAAGAGGCAACAATGAGCAGTTCTTC; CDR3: CASKRGNNEQFF
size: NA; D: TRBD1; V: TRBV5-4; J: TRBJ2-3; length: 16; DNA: TGTGCCAGCAGCTTTCCGGGACAGGGCTACACAGATACGCAGTATTTT; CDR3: CASSFPGQGYTDTQYF
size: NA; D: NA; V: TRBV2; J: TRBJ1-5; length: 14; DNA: TGTGCCAGCAGTGAAATAGCAGGGAATCAGCCCCAGCATTTT; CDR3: CASSEIAGNQPQHF
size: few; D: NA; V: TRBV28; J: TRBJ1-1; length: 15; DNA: TGTGCCAGCAGTCAGAGGGGAGGGGCCAACACTGAAGCTTTCTTT; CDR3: CASSQRGGANTEAFF
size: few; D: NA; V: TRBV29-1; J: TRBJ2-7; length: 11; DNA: TGCAGCGTTGGAACACCCTCCGAGCAGTACTTC; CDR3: CSVGTPSEQYF
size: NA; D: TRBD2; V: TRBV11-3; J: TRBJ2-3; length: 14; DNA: TGTGCCAGCAGCCTCGGGGGGGATACAGATACGCAGTATTTT; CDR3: CASSLGGDTDTQYF
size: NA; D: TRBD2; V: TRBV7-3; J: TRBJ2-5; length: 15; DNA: TGTGCCAGCAGCCGCGGGACTAGCGTTCAAGAGACCCAGTACTTC; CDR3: CASSRGTSVQETQYF
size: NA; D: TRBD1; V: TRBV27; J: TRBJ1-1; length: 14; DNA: TGTGCCAGCAGCCCCGGAGGGGGCGTCACTGAAGCTTTCTTT; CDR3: CASSPGGGVTEAFF
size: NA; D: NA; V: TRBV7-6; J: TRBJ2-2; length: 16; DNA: TGTGCCAGCAGCTTAAGGCGAGCAGGGAACACCGGGGAGCTGTTTTTT; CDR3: CASSLRRAGNTGELFF
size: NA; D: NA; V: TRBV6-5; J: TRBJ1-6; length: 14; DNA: TGTGCCAGCAGTTACAAGGACACCAATTCACCCCTCCACTTT; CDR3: CASSYKDTNSPLHF
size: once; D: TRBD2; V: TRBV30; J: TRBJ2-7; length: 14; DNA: TGTGCCTGGAGTGGCGGGCTAGCGGGTTACGAGCAGTACTTC; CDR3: CAWSGGLAGYEQYF
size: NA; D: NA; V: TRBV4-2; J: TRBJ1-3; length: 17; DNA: TGTGCCAGCAGCCAACAAGAGGGAACAGTCTCTGGAAACACCATATATTTT; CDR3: CASSQQEGTVSGNTIYF
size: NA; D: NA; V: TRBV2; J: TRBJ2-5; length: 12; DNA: TGTGCCAACCGGGACTTTGAAGAGACCCAGTACTTC; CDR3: CANRDFEETQYF
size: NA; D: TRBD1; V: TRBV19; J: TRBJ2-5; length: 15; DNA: TGTGCCAGTAGTCTCCGGGACAGACGTCAAGAGACCCAGTACTTC; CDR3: CASSLRDRRQETQYF
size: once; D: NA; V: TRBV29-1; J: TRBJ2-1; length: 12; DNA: TGCAGCGTCCATGGGGGGGGCGTGGAGCAGTTCTTC; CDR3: CSVHGGGVEQFF